A single sample gave rise to the 8 T cell receptor beta chains below, sequenced in a study of CD8 T cells in Susac syndrome. Reverse transcription used roughly 0.45 to 1 ug RNA and random hexamers. MiXCR, applied by TCRdb to the immunoSEQ multiplex PCR reads, yields one record per CDR3 protein. The sample consists of roughly 110,000 distinct CDR3 sequences, 85% to 95% of them appearing once. Input material: CD8+ T cells from PBMCs. These receptors all stem from a human donor in good health.

The chain employs TRBV4-3 and TRBJ1-2; D is unclear. The germline V gene has CDR1 LGHNA and CDR2 YSLEER. The ends were cut back, 3 bases at V and 4 bases at J, with 9 bases in the middle. The CDR3 covers 13 residues. CDR3 in amino acids: CASSQIQGYGYTF. The CDR3, as DNA: TGCGCCAGCAGCCAGATACAAGGCTATGGCTACACCTTC.

The gene calls are TRBV19 and TRBJ2-7; possibly TRBD2 for D (6 bases). CDR3 length: 13 residues. Per germline, CDR1 LNHDA and CDR2 SQIVND (reference sequence). Trimming pared 3 bases from V and 1 base from J, leaving 7 bases between. The CDR3 region is CASSIGRSYEQYF. The CDR3, as DNA: TGTGCCAGTAGTATTGGGAGGTCCTACGAGCAGTACTTC. Full variable domain (outside the CDR3, taken from reference TRBV19 and TRBJ2-7): DGGITQSPKYLFRKEGQNVTLSCEQNLNHDAMYWYRQDPGQGLRLIYYSQIVNDFQKGDIAEGYSVSREKKESFPLTVTSAQKNPTAFYLCASSIGRSYEQYFGPGTRLTVT.

The chain joins TRBV6-6 to TRBJ1-2; 7 nucleotides agree with TRBD1. The junction had 7 bases not matched to a gene; V was cut back by 2 bases and J by 10 bases. This CDR3 is built from 13 residues. Germline-derived CDR1 and CDR2 are MNHNY and SVGAGI (reference sequence). Written as DNA, the CDR3 is TGTGCCAGCAGTTACGAGGGCACAGGGGTCTACACCTTC. It is translated as CASSYEGTGVYTF.

This chain uses TRBV2 with TRBJ2-7; 8 bases line up with TRBD1. J lost 6 bases, V lost 5 bases, and 9 bases had no gene match. Germline V CDR1 and CDR2: SNHLY, FYNNEI. There are 14 residues in the CDR3. The DNA for the CDR3 is TGTGCCAGCAGTATGACAGGGGTAGTAAGCGAGCAGTACTTC. Amino acid sequence: CASSMTGVVSEQYF.

The chain recombines TRBV10-3 with TRBJ2-5, with D perhaps TRBD1 (5 bases). Per the germline V gene, CDR1 is ENHRY and CDR2 is SYGVKD. Between the trimmed V and J ends, which lost 7 bases and 0 bases, there was a span of 12 bases. The CDR3 sequence is 14 residues long. CDR3 protein: CAITGRVDQETQYF. The CDR3 region has the DNA TGTGCCATCACGGGCAGGGTCGACCAAGAGACCCAGTACTTC.

This clonotype is a singleton in its sample. The V gene is TRBV7-9, the J gene TRBJ1-2, with D unresolved. The germline V gene encodes CDR1 SEHNR and CDR2 FQNEAQ (reference sequence). Trimming pared 5 bases from V and 9 bases from J, leaving 10 bases between. The CDR3 is 11 residues long. Written as DNA, the CDR3 is TGTGCCAGCAGCGTTGACGTCAGCTACACCTTC. Its translation is CASSVDVSYTF.

This chain links TRBV9 with TRBJ2-3; TRBD1 aligns across 7 bases. Trimming cost V 5 bases and J 5 bases; bases outside gene matches: 8. This CDR3 has 14 amino acids. Germline V lookup: CDR1 SGDLS, CDR2 YYNGEE. The CDR3 region is CASRSSQGEDTQYF. CDR3 coding DNA: TGTGCCAGCAGATCCTCTCAGGGGGAAGATACGCAGTATTTT.

This clonotype was detected once. The chain links TRBV5-6 to TRBJ2-1; 8 nucleotides match TRBD2. V was clipped by 7 bases and J by 0 bases; unmatched bases: 12. Germline loops: CDR1 SGHDT, CDR2 YYEEEE. CDR3 size: 17 residues. The CDR3: CASRHGGVANSYNEQFF. CDR3 in DNA: TGTGCCAGCCGCCACGGGGGGGTAGCGAACTCCTACAATGAGCAGTTCTTC.